This TCR beta chain was sequenced in a study of T cell repertoires in cytomegalovirus infection (dated by TCRdb to the late 2010s). Looking at the study overall: The HLA type of each donor mattered for the analysis, because public TCR beta signatures pointed to carriage of CMV infection along with the matching HLA type.

In this sample, this clonotype turned up many times. Its specific antigen is unknown. Within one base of it there is no much larger clone, and no base qualities were kept. The run used an Illumina HiSeq 1500. In TCRdb, the public reads were trimmed at Q25 with fastp and aligned with MiXCR, with productive beta chains retained. Each entry is one CDR3 protein sequence, shown with its most common DNA and genes. Present in this sample are a few hundred thousand distinct CDR3 sequences, roughly 15% of which were seen just once. Around 9.5% of the sample comes from the top ten. Study-level results and caveats: The ex vivo response was dominated by HLA-C-restricted CMV-specific TCR beta clonotypes, and the single most frequent clonotype in two of eight donors was supplied by these HLA-C-restricted clonotypes. Carriers of CMV infection plus the relevant HLA type were discriminated by the cumulative frequency of public TCR beta family members in the study cohort and in an independent 352-donor cohort.

The specimen sequenced was PBMCs. This clonotype originated in a human donor in good health (CMV status not recorded). Some clones in this sample may be carry-over from other donors' samples.

The CDR3 corresponds to CSAFSGGANQETQYF. The sequence in DNA is TGCAGTGCTTTCAGCGGGGGGGCAAACCAAGAGACCCAGTACTTC. Rearrangement joined TRBV20-1 to TRBJ2-5; 10 middle bases align to TRBD2. V lost 5 bases and J lost 0 bases, and the count of bases not matched to a germline gene is 6. The CDR3 sequence holds 15 residues, the cysteine and phenylalanine included. Left in the record is the CDR3 DNA by itself, 45 bases read in frame from the first base. Reading the germline V gene (reference sequence) gives CDR1 DFQATT and CDR2 SNEGSKA.